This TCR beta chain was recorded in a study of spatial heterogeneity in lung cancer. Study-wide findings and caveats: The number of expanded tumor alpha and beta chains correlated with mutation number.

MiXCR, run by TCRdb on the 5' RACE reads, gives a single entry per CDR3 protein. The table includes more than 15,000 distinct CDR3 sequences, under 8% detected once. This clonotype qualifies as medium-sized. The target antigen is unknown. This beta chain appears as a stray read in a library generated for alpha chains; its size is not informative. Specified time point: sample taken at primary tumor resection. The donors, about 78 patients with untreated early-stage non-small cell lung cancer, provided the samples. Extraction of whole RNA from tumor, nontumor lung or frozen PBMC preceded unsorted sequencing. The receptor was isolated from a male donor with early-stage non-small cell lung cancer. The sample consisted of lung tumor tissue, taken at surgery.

The CDR3 loop is CASSLVGPDTQYF. The CDR3 DNA follows: TGTGCCAGCAGCTTGGTGGGGCCAGATACGCAGTATTTT. This chain joins TRBV5-6 and TRBJ2-3; D is possibly TRBD1 (5 bases). The V end was cut by 0 bases, the J end by 4 bases, with 6 bases between. Germline values: CDR1 SGHDT, CDR2 YYEEEE. CDR3 length equals 13 residues.